One and the same sample provided the 7 T cell receptor beta chains below, sequenced in a study of shared clonotypes between healthy human individuals. Only in-frame clones appear in the TCRdb table, and some are missing; sequencing was by immunoSEQ multiplex PCR. Of 650,000 to 700,000 clones detected, about 92% appear once; the ten largest clones hold 34%. Sequenced sample: memory CD8+ T cells from PBMCs. Stated subset: CD45RO+ cells pooled with CCR7-negative TemRA cells. These receptors came from a young man in good health. Some clones in this sample may be carry-over from other donors' samples.

The CDR3, as DNA: TGTGCCAGTACCCCTGGTGATTTCCCCTACGAGCAGTACTTC. The encoded protein is CASTPGDFPYEQYF. The chain has TRBV19 and TRBJ2-7; D unresolved. Germline CDR1 LNHDA, CDR2 SQIVND (reference sequence). The CDR3 is 14 amino acids. Trimming took off 7 bases at V and 2 bases at J, with 15 bases between the two ends.

This chain joins TRBV7-2 and TRBJ1-2; D unclear. The germline V and J ends were trimmed by 2 bases and 1 base, with 8 bases remaining between them. The length of the CDR3 is 14 residues. In germline, CDR1 is SGHTA, CDR2 FQGNSA. The CDR3, as DNA: TGTGCCAGCAGCTTACCTGCGAGTAACTATGGCTACACCTTC. This encodes CASSLPASNYGYTF.

This chain uses TRBV5-6 with TRBJ2-7; the D gene is possibly TRBD2 (5 bases). V lost 1 base and J 2 bases, leaving 16 bases between the germline ends. Looked up from germline, CDR1 is SGHDT and CDR2 is YYEEEE. The CDR3 runs 16 residues. The CDR3 DNA sequence: TGTGCCAGCAGCTTGTCAAGGATGGGAGCTACCTACGAGCAGTACTTC. It encodes CASSLSRMGATYEQYF.

This chain uses TRBV28 with TRBJ2-5; D gene uncertain. V was shortened by 5 bases and J by 3 bases, with 13 bases between the two germline ends. The CDR3 totals 14 residues. Germline-derived CDR1 and CDR2 are MDHEN and SYDVKM. The CDR3: CASSPYLRKETQYF. Written as DNA, the CDR3 is TGTGCCAGCAGTCCCTACCTGAGAAAAGAGACCCAGTACTTC. The full variable domain, with the rest looked up from reference TRBV28 and TRBJ2-5, is DVKVTQSSRYLVKRTGEKVFLECVQDMDHENMFWYRQDPGLGLRLIYFSYDVKMKEKGDIPEGYSVSREKKERFSLILESASTNQTSMYLCASSPYLRKETQYFGPGTRLLVL.

This clone appeared a single time. V usage is TRBV28 and J usage is TRBJ1-5, with unresolved D. This CDR3 is built from 14 residues. The V and J ends lost 7 bases and 0 bases respectively, with 10 bases between them. The germline CDR1 and CDR2 sequences are MDHEN and SYDVKM. The CDR3: CASNEGFSNQPQHF. In DNA form, the CDR3 reads TGTGCCAGCAACGAAGGGTTTAGCAATCAGCCCCAGCATTTT.

The chain employs TRBV7-8 and TRBJ1-5; D unclear. Germline V gene lookup returns CDR1 SGHVS and CDR2 FQNEAQ. This CDR3 has 15 amino acids. The V and J ends lost 5 bases and 6 bases respectively, with 17 bases between them. The chain's CDR3 is CASSATEILGQPQHF. The CDR3, as DNA: TGTGCCAGCAGCGCCACAGAGATCCTGGGTCAGCCCCAGCATTTT.

The genes are TRBV5-6 and TRBJ2-4; tentative D call: TRBD1 (6 bases). Trimming stripped 4 bases from V and 2 bases from J, with 16 bases between. Germline values: CDR1 SGHDT, CDR2 YYEEEE. The CDR3 consists of 16 residues. CDR3 in DNA: TGTGCCAGCAGCCGACAGGTATTGAGGTCCAAAAACATTCAGTACTTC. Amino acid sequence: CASSRQVLRSKNIQYF.